This is a list of T cell receptor beta chains from one sample in a study of T cell responses to AZD1222 COVID-19 vaccine. Assay used: immunoSEQ multiplex PCR; TCRdb lists only in-frame clones, some missing. The sample shows under 110,000 clones, 90% of them seen only once. The sequences come from peripheral blood, collected on day 0 of AZD1222 vaccination. All receptors come from an adult in good health. The CDR3 runs from the conserved cysteine through the conserved F or W. Fields, in order: J gene, clone size, D gene, V gene, CDR3 DNA, CDR3 protein. A D gene is named only where the DNA matches it firmly. Rows give clone size only sometimes, using once, few, many, or a class for an expanded clone.

TRBJ2-7	-	TRBD1	TRBV7-9	TGTGCCAGCAGCCCACGGGACAGGGGCTACGAGCAGTACTTC	CASSPRDRGYEQYF
TRBJ1-5	-	-	TRBV28	TGTGCCAGCGGTATGGGTCAGCCCCAGCATTTT	CASGMGQPQHF
TRBJ1-6	-	-	TRBV15	TGTGCCACCAGCAGAGGTTTCACAGGGCAAGACTCACCCCTCCACTTT	CATSRGFTGQDSPLHF
TRBJ1-6	-	-	TRBV25-1	TGTGCCAGCCAACGTGGGTTGGATAATTCACCCCTCCACTTT	CASQRGLDNSPLHF
TRBJ2-4	-	-	TRBV6-5	TGTGCCAGCAGGGAGATTGGCAAAAACATTCAGTACTTC	CASREIGKNIQYF
TRBJ1-4	-	TRBD1	TRBV2	TGTGCCAGCAGTTTCCCGGGACAGGGTAATGAAAAACTGTTTTTT	CASSFPGQGNEKLFF
TRBJ2-7	-	-	TRBV12-3/TRBV12-4	TGTGCCAGCAGTTTCGGCAGGATCTCGGAGCAGTACTTC	CASSFGRISEQYF
TRBJ1-2	-	TRBD1	TRBV24-1	TGTGCCACCAGTGCCTTAATATCAGGGGGCGGCTATGGCTACACCTTC	CATSALISGGGYGYTF
TRBJ2-3	-	-	TRBV9	TGTGCCAGCAGCGTAGCAGGTCGGGATACGCAGTATTTT	CASSVAGRDTQYF
TRBJ1-2	-	TRBD1	TRBV24-1	TGTGCCACCAGAGGGCAGGGGGCAAGCGGCTACACCTTC	CATRGQGASGYTF
TRBJ1-2	-	-	TRBV27	TGTGCCAGCAGTTTAAGACTTGACGGTTCCTATGGCTACACCTTC	CASSLRLDGSYGYTF
TRBJ2-1	once	-	TRBV10-1	TGCGCCAAGAACAATGAGCAGTTCTTC	CAKNNEQFF
TRBJ1-2	-	-	TRBV6-5	TGTGCCAGCATGAAAAGGGGTTTCTATGGCTACACCTTC	CASMKRGFYGYTF
TRBJ2-2	-	-	TRBV5-5	TGTGCCAGCAGCCCCCGGGGGACCCCCATGAACACCGGGGAGCTGTTTTTT	CASSPRGTPMNTGELFF
TRBJ1-4	-	-	TRBV4-1	TGCGCCAGCAGCCAAAGCCCGGGAGAGGCTGAAAAACTGTTTTTT	CASSQSPGEAEKLFF
TRBJ1-4	few	TRBD1	TRBV24-1	TGTGCCACCAGTGGGGGACAGGGGGCGACTAATGAAAAACTGTTTTTT	CATSGGQGATNEKLFF
TRBJ1-1	-	-	TRBV2	TGTGCCAGCAGTGATCAGGGGGAAGCTTTCTTT	CASSDQGEAFF
TRBJ1-6	-	-	TRBV28	TGTGCCAGCAGAAGAGGAACTAACTCCTCACCCCTCCACTTT	CASRRGTNSSPLHF